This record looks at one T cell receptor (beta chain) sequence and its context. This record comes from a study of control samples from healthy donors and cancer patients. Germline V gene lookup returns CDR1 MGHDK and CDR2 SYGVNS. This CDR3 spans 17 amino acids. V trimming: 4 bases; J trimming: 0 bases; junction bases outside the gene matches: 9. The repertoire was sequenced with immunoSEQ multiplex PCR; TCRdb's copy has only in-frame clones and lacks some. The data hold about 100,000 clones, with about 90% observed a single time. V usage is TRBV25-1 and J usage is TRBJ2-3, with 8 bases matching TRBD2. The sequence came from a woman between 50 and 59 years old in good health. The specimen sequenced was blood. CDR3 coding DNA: TGTGCCAGCAGTGGGCTGCACGGGAGGGAGAGCACAGATACGCAGTATTTT. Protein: CASSGLHGRESTDTQYF.